Following are 23 T cell receptor beta chains from one sample sequenced in a study of OX40 agonist ivuxolimab in advanced cancers. Sequencing was performed with immunoSEQ multiplex PCR; in TCRdb, only in-frame clones are kept and a portion is missing. The profile shows roughly 76,000 clones, 80% to 95% of them singletons. This specimen was CD4+ or CD8+ T cells sorted from blood, taken in a trial of the OX40 agonist ivuxolimab. Receptor source: an adult with an advanced solid tumor such as melanoma, head and neck, liver or kidney cancer.

V usage is TRBV5-4 and J usage is TRBJ2-1; TRBD2 is a possible D gene (6 bases). The CDR3 sequence is 11 residues long. CDR1 SGHNT and CDR2 YYREEE come from the germline V gene (reference sequence). Trimming left V 10 bases short and J 5 bases short, with 10 bases between. The CDR3 nucleotides read TGTGCCTGGGGGGTTCACAATGAGCAGTTCTTC. Protein product: CAWGVHNEQFF.

The chain recombines TRBV7-2 with TRBJ2-7; D call uncertain. CDR1 SGHTA and CDR2 FQGNSA come from the germline V gene. The CDR3 has 13 residues. With 0 bases removed from V and 6 bases from J, the gap between germline ends came to 9 bases. This CDR3 reads CASSLAFGPEQYF. CDR3 in DNA: TGTGCCAGCAGCTTAGCCTTTGGCCCCGAGCAGTACTTC. Looking up the rest from reference TRBV7-2 and TRBJ2-7 gives the full variable domain: GAGVSQSPSNKVTEKGKDVELRCDPISGHTALYWYRQSLGQGLEFLIYFQGNSAPDKSGLPSDRFSAERTGGSVSTLTIQRTQQEDSAVYLCASSLAFGPEQYFGPGTRLTVT.

This clone has just one count. V gene TRBV6-5 combines with J gene TRBJ2-7; D remains ambiguous. CDR3 length: 14 amino acids. Germline values: CDR1 MNHEY, CDR2 SVGAGI. V was pared by 3 bases and J by 4 bases, with 13 bases between. The CDR3 is CASSYGPGDYEQYF. In nucleotides, the CDR3 is TGTGCCAGCAGTTATGGACCCGGTGATTACGAGCAGTACTTC.

V usage is TRBV7-6 and J usage is TRBJ2-7, with no clear D. From germline, CDR1 is SGHVS and CDR2 FNYEAQ. Trimming left V 3 bases short and J 6 bases short, with 6 bases between. The CDR3 covers 11 residues. In DNA, the CDR3 is TGTGCCAGCAGCTTGGTTGGCGAGCAGTACTTC. It translates to CASSLVGEQYF.

This clone was detected once. The rearrangement uses TRBV5-6 and TRBJ2-7, with D unresolved. V lost 1 base and J lost 2, with 13 bases in between. Germline CDR1 is SGHDT and CDR2 is YYEEEE. The CDR3 loop spans 15 amino acids. The DNA for the CDR3 is TGTGCCAGCAGCTTGACCAGAGATGCCACCTACGAGCAGTACTTC. This codes for CASSLTRDATYEQYF.

The V gene is TRBV13, the J gene TRBJ1-5; D not certain. The CDR3 contains 13 residues. Trimming left V 0 bases short and J 13 bases short, with 13 bases between. Germline V gives CDR1 PRHDT, CDR2 FYEKMQ (reference sequence). CDR3 residues: CASSLGSISPQHF. DNA for the CDR3: TGTGCCAGCAGCTTAGGCAGTATCAGCCCTCAGCATTTT. Filled out from reference TRBV13 and TRBJ1-5, the complete variable domain reads AAGVIQSPRHLIKEKRETATLKCYPIPRHDTVYWYQQGPGQDPQFLISFYEKMQSDKGSIPDRFSAQQFSDYHSELNMSSLELGDSALYFCASSLGSISPQHFGDGTRLSIL.

The CDR3 sequence: CASSRDRDRGSNSPLHF. DNA for the CDR3: TGTGCCAGCAGCCGTGATAGGGACCGGGGCTCCAATTCACCCCTCCACTTT. The V call is TRBV5-5, the J call TRBJ1-6, with D maybe TRBD1 (5 bases). Germline CDR1 is SGHKS and CDR2 is YYEKEE (reference sequence). V was trimmed by 4 bases and J by 7 bases, leaving 21 bases between them. The CDR3 is 17 residues long.

The chain links TRBV6-5 to TRBJ2-3; maybe TRBD2 (6 bases). V lost 7 bases and J lost 0, with 17 bases in between. The CDR3 is 16 amino acids. Germline lookup yields CDR1 MNHEY and CDR2 SVGAGI. The CDR3 DNA reads as TGTGCCAGCATTTATGGCAGGGAGGTTAGCACAGATACGCAGTATTTT. This sequence encodes CASIYGREVSTDTQYF.

J is TRBJ1-1 and V is TRBV29-1, with D tentatively TRBD1 (6 bases). V gave up 7 bases and J gave up 4 bases, with 13 bases separating them. The CDR3 has 12 residues. Germline V CDR1 and CDR2: SQVTM, ANQGSEA. Here the CDR3 DNA reads TGCAGCGCGGTAAGGGGGGGCACTGAAGCTTTCTTT. This codes for CSAVRGGTEAFF.

The sample holds one count of this clone. The chain recombines TRBV27 with TRBJ2-3; no definite D call. There are 13 residues in the CDR3. Trimming stripped 10 bases from V and 4 bases from J, with 15 bases between. Germline V gives CDR1 MNHEY, CDR2 SMNVEV (reference sequence). The CDR3 protein is CAIAGYPADTQYF. The CDR3 coding sequence is TGTGCCATCGCAGGCTACCCAGCAGATACGCAGTATTTT.

The genes are TRBV5-6 and TRBJ2-7, with TRBD1 matching 8 bases. The CDR3 loop spans 14 amino acids. CDR1 is SGHDT, CDR2 YYEEEE, per germline. Germline trimming cut 3 bases from V and 2 bases from J; bases unmatched to any gene: 4. The CDR3 region has the DNA TGTGCCAGCAGCTCGGGACAGGTCCCCTACGAGCAGTACTTC. Translating gives CASSSGQVPYEQYF.

The chain has TRBV2 and TRBJ1-2; the match to TRBD1 covers 9 bases. CDR3 length: 16 amino acids. Trimming cost V 8 bases and J 8 bases; bases outside gene matches: 18. In germline, CDR1 is SNHLY, CDR2 FYNNEI. CDR3 protein: CASLTEQGAYGSGYTF. The CDR3 nucleotides are TGTGCCAGCCTAACGGAACAGGGGGCGTACGGTTCGGGCTACACCTTC.

The chain links TRBV29-1 to TRBJ2-3; TRBD2 might be the D (6 bases). V dropped 6 bases and J dropped 4 bases, with 14 bases sitting between them. The length of the CDR3 is 13 residues. Germline V lookup: CDR1 SQVTM, CDR2 ANQGSEA. This CDR3 is CSVTGDNADTQYF. CDR3 nucleotide sequence: TGCAGCGTAACGGGGGATAATGCAGATACGCAGTATTTT.

V is TRBV27 and J is TRBJ1-2, with no clear D. V was pared by 3 bases and J by 5 bases, with 7 bases between. CDR3 length equals 12 residues. The germline V gene has CDR1 MNHEY and CDR2 SMNVEV (reference sequence). CDR3 in amino acids: CASSLEGYGYTF. The DNA of the CDR3 is TGTGCCAGCAGTTTGGAAGGGTATGGCTACACCTTC.

This clone was found once. V gene TRBV6-4 combines with J gene TRBJ1-6; 7 positions agree with TRBD1. The CDR3 sequence is 15 residues long. Germline lookup yields CDR1 MRHNA and CDR2 SNTAGT. V was clipped by 2 bases and J by 10 bases; unmatched bases: 8. The CDR3 is CASSDRQGVGSPLHF. The CDR3 DNA follows: TGTGCCAGCAGTGACCGACAGGGTGTGGGCTCACCCCTCCACTTT.

The rearrangement uses TRBV5-8 and TRBJ2-7; the D is unclear. V was shortened by 6 bases and J by 0 bases, with 10 bases between the two germline ends. The length of the CDR3 is 13 residues. The V gene's germline CDR1 is SGHTS and CDR2 YDEGEE. The CDR3 spells CASTSRRSYEQYF. CDR3 coding DNA: TGTGCCAGCACCTCTAGGCGCTCCTACGAGCAGTACTTC.

The chain recombines TRBV7-6 with TRBJ2-1; TRBD1 or TRBD2 may be the D gene (6 bases each). Germline-derived CDR1 and CDR2 are SGHVS and FNYEAQ. The CDR3 contains 15 residues. V was clipped by 5 bases and J by 6 bases, with 17 bases between them. The CDR3 nucleotides are TGTGCCAGCAGCCAAGGATGGGGGGCGCGCAATGAGCAGTTCTTC. Amino acid sequence: CASSQGWGARNEQFF. Supplemented by reference TRBV7-6 and TRBJ2-1, the full variable domain reads GAGVSQSPRYKVTKRGQDVALRCDPISGHVSLYWYRQALGQGPEFLTYFNYEAQQDKSGLPNDRFSAERPEGSISTLTIQRTEQRDSAMYRCASSQGWGARNEQFFGPGTRLTVL.

This clone was seen a few times. This rearrangement joins TRBV2 to TRBJ1-5; D remains ambiguous. V was cut by 2 bases and J by 4 bases, with 3 bases left in between. Germline V gives CDR1 SNHLY, CDR2 FYNNEI. The CDR3 has 12 amino acids. CDR3 nucleotide sequence: TGTGCCAGCAGTGAATGGAATCAGCCCCAGCATTTT. Amino acid sequence: CASSEWNQPQHF.

This chain links TRBV5-1 with TRBJ2-5; 8 nucleotides align to TRBD1. The J call is in doubt because the DNA end fits TRBJ2-7 better. From germline, CDR1 is SGHRS and CDR2 YFSETQ. This CDR3 contains 15 residues. DNA for the CDR3: TGCGCCAGCAGCTTGGCCGCAGGGGGCTTGCCCGAGCAGTACTTC. Amino acid sequence: CASSLAAGGLPEQYF.

The CDR3 nucleotides read TGTGCCGGCACCCCTAGTAGCGGGGGCACCACAGATACGCAGTATTTT. This sequence encodes CAGTPSSGGTTDTQYF. This chain joins TRBV7-9 and TRBJ2-3; 9 bases match TRBD2. Germline V CDR1 and CDR2: SEHNR, FQNEAQ (reference sequence). Trimming cost V 11 bases and J 2 bases; bases outside gene matches: 14. This CDR3 region has 16 residues.

V and J are TRBV6-5 and TRBJ2-2; D is undetermined. V shed 2 bases and J shed 6 bases, with 7 bases lying between them. This CDR3 comprises 13 residues. The V gene's germline CDR1 is MNHEY and CDR2 SVGAGI. This chain's CDR3 is CASSYVLPGELFF. The CDR3 DNA is TGTGCCAGCAGTTACGTCCTCCCCGGGGAGCTGTTTTTT.

The chain employs TRBV7-9 and TRBJ2-7, with 9 positions matching TRBD1. The V gene end was trimmed by 7 bases and the J gene end by 5 bases; junction bases not matched to a gene: 6. CDR3 length: 13 residues. Germline lookup yields CDR1 SEHNR and CDR2 FQNEAQ (reference sequence). The CDR3 spells CASTGGQGNEQYF. The DNA for the CDR3 is TGTGCCAGCACCGGCGGACAGGGGAACGAGCAGTACTTC.

V usage is TRBV9 and J usage is TRBJ2-7; 8 bases agree with TRBD1. This CDR3 region has 16 residues. CDR1 is SGDLS and CDR2 is YYNGEE in the germline V gene. Trimming removed 0 bases from V and 2 bases from J; junction bases left unmatched: 7. The CDR3 reads CASSVGSPDRAYEQYF. The CDR3 DNA is TGTGCCAGCAGCGTAGGATCCCCGGACAGGGCCTACGAGCAGTACTTC.